This TCR beta chain was recorded in a study of T cells in Graves' hyperthyroidism and ophthalmopathy. The overall study: Peripheral blood collection took place at initial diagnosis, before any treatment.

The sample holds many counts of this clonotype. The antigen remains unidentified. The source material, RNA transcripts, was used to amplify TCR beta CDR3 regions. In the first-round RT-PCR of the TCR CDR3, the HTBI primer set was used. TCRdb re-called the multiplex PCR reads through MiXCR, storing one row per CDR3 protein. The sample lists a few hundred thousand distinct CDR3 sequences, roughly 15% occurring once. Whole-study results and caveats: The model identified upcoming ophthalmopathy a median approximately 6.5 months ahead of onset. From stable hyperthyroidism, ophthalmopathy was set apart by a 13 V-J model.

Unmatched junction bases numbered 7, after V lost 4 bases and J lost 6 bases. The CDR3 sequence is 16 residues long. Per the germline V gene, CDR1 is SGHKS and CDR2 is YYEKEE (reference sequence). This receptor was taken from a woman aged 55 to 70 with Graves' ophthalmopathy. The sequenced sample was blood. The genes are TRBV5-5 and TRBJ2-3, with 14 nucleotides matching TRBD2. CDR3: CASSGRTSGRFDTQYF. The CDR3, as DNA: TGTGCCAGCAGCGGCCGGACTAGCGGGAGGTTTGATACGCAGTATTTT.